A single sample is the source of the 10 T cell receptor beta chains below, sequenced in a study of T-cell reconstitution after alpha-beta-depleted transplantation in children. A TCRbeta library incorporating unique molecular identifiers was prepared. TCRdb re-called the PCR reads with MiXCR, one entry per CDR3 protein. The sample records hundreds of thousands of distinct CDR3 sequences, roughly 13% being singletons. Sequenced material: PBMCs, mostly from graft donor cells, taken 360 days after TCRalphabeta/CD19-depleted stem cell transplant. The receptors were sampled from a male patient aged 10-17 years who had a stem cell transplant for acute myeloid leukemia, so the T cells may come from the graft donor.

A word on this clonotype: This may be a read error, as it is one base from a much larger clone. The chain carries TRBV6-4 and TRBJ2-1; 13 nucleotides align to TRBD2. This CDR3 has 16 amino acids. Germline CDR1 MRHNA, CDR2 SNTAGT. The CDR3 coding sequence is TGTGACAGCAGTGGACCAGGACTAGCGGGAGCCAATGAGCAGTTCTTC. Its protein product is CDSSGPGLAGANEQFF.

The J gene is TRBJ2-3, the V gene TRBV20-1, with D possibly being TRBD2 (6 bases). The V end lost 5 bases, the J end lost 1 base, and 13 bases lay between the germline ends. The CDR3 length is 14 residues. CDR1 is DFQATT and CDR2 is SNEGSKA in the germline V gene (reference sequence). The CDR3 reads CSAAAGYGTDTQYF. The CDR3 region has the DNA TGCAGTGCTGCCGCGGGATACGGCACAGATACGCAGTATTTT.

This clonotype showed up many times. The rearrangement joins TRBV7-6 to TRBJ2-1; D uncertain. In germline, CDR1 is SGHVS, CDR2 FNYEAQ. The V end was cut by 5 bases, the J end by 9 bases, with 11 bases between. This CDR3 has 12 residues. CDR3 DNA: TGTGCCAGCAGCCCTTCACCCCTTGAGCAGTTCTTC. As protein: CASSPSPLEQFF.

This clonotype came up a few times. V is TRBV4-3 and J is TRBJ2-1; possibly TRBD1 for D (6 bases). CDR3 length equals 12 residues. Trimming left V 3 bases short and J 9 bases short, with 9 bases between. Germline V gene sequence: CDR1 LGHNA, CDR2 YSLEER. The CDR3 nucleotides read TGCGCCAGCAGCCAGGGCAGGGGTGAGCAGTTCTTC. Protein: CASSQGRGEQFF.

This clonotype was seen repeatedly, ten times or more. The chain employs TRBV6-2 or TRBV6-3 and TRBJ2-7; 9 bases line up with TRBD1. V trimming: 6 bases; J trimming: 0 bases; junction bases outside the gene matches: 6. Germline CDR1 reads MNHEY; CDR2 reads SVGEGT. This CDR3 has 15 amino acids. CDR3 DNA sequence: TGTGCCAGCAGCTACCGGGACAGGGACTCCTACGAGCAGTACTTC. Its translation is CASSYRDRDSYEQYF.

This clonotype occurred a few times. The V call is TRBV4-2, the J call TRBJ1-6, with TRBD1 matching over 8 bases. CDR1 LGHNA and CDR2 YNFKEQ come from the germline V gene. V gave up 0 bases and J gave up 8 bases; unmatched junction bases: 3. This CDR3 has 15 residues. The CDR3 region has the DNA TGTGCCAGCAGCCAAGATCAGGGGGCGGATTCACCCCTCCACTTT. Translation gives CASSQDQGADSPLHF.

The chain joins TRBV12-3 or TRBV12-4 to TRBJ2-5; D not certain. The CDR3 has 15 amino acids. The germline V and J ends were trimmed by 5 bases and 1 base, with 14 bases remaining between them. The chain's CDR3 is CASSLRRVRQETQYF. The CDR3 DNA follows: TGTGCCAGCAGTCTCCGTCGGGTGCGCCAAGAGACCCAGTACTTC.

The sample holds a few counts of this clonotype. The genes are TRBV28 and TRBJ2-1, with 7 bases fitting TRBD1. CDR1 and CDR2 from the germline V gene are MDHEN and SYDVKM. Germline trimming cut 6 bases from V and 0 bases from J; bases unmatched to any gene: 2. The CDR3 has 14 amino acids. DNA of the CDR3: TGTGCCAGCAGCACAGGGGTCTCCTACAATGAGCAGTTCTTC. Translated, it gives CASSTGVSYNEQFF.

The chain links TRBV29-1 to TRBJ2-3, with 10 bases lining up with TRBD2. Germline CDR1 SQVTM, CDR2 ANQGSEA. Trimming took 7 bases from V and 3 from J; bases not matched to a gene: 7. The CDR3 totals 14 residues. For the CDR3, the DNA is TGCAGCGCCCCTAGCGGGAGTGGGACAGATACGCAGTATTTT. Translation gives CSAPSGSGTDTQYF.

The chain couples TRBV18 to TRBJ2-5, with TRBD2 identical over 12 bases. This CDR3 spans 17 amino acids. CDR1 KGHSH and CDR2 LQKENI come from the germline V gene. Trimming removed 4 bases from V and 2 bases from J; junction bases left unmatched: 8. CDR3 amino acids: CASSRQTSGRDQETQYF. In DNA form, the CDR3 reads TGTGCCAGCTCACGACAGACTAGCGGGAGAGATCAAGAGACCCAGTACTTC. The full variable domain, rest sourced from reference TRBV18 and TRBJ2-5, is NAGVMQNPRHLVRRRGQEARLRCSPMKGHSHVYWYRQLPEEGLKFMVYLQKENIIDESGMPKERFSAEFPKEGPSILRIQQVVRGDSAAYFCASSRQTSGRDQETQYFGPGTRLLVL.